This TCR beta chain was sequenced for a study of blood T cell repertoires in COVID-19. Background on the study: The origin of the acute and convalescent COVID-19 samples was the United States, Italy and Spain. T cells, B-cell-depleted T cells, or PBMCs provided the cDNA or gDNA that served as material.

Per the authors' pipeline: Estimates of nucleated cell counts were drawn from the amplification of reference gene primers. TCRdb's table, derived via immunoSEQ multiplex PCR, lists solely in-frame clones and lacks some. For V, J and clone size, that table is used; D and trimming come from the DNA. The repertoire holds about 220,000 clones, with around 88% as singletons. Germline values: CDR1 SEHNR, CDR2 FQNEAQ (reference sequence). V was pared by 5 bases and J by 2 bases, with 4 bases of the junction left unmatched. The CDR3 runs 16 residues. Sequencing was performed on PBMCs or T cells enriched from blood (not recorded which). The TCR sequence derives from a woman between 45 and 60 years old with acute COVID-19. This rearrangement joins TRBV7-9 to TRBJ2-1, with 12 bases matching TRBD2. This chain's CDR3 is CASSARTSGAYNEQFF. In DNA form, the CDR3 reads TGTGCCAGCAGCGCGCGGACTAGCGGGGCCTACAATGAGCAGTTCTTC.